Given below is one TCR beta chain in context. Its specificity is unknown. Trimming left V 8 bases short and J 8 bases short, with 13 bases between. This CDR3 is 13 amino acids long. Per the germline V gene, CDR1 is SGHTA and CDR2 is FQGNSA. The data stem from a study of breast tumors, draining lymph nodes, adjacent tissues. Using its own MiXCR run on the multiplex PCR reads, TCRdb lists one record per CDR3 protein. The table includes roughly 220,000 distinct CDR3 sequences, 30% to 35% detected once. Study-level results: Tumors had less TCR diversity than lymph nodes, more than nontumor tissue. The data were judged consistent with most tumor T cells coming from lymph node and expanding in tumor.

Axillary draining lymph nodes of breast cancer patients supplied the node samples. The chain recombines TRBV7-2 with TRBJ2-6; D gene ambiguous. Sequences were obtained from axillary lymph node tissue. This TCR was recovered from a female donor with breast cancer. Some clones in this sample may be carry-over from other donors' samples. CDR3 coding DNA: TGTGCCAGCTCCCTATCGGGCACCAACGTCCTGACTTTC. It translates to CASSLSGTNVLTF.